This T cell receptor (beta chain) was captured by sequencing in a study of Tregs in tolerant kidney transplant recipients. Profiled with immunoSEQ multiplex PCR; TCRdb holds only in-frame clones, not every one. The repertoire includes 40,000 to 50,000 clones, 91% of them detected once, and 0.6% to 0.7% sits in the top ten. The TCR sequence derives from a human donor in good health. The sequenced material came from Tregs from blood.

The CDR3 DNA is TGTGCCAGCAGCGTAACATCGACAGGTTCCTATGGCTACACCTTC. This translates into CASSVTSTGSYGYTF. The chain joins TRBV9 to TRBJ1-2, with D possibly being TRBD1 (6 bases). Germline V gene sequence: CDR1 SGDLS, CDR2 YYNGEE. The V gene lost 1 base and the J gene lost 4 bases, with 14 bases spanning the gap. The CDR3 has 15 residues.